Listed below are T cell receptor beta chains from one sample, sequenced in a study of shared clonotypes between healthy human individuals. Generated by immunoSEQ multiplex PCR, the TCRdb table keeps only in-frame clones and is missing some. The table records about 670,000 clones, approximately 75% of them present only once. The sequenced material came from memory CD4+ T cells sorted from blood. Receptors were obtained from a young woman in good health. The CDR3 runs from the conserved cysteine through the conserved F or W. A D gene is named only where the DNA matches it firmly. Clone sizes are given selectively: once, few, many, or a class where the clone is expanded.

TRBJ2-7	TRBD2	-	TRBV7-9	TGTGCCAGCAGCTTAGCGGGGGGGAGCTCCTACGAGCAGTACTTC	CASSLAGGSSYEQYF
TRBJ2-1	TRBD2	-	TRBV7-9	TGTGCCAGCAGATTAGCGGGAAGCTCCTACAATGAGCAGTTCTTC	CASRLAGSSYNEQFF
TRBJ2-2	-	-	TRBV30	TGTGCCTGGATACGAACACCGAACACCGGGGAGCTGTTTTTT	CAWIRTPNTGELFF
TRBJ2-7	TRBD1	once	TRBV13	TGTGCCAGCAGCTTATCGGGACAGGAGGATAAGAGGAAGCAGTACTTC	CASSLSGQEDKRKQYF
TRBJ2-7	-	few	TRBV14	TGTGCCAGCAGCCAAGTTGGGCGTGGGGAGCAGTACTTC	CASSQVGRGEQYF
TRBJ1-2	-	-	TRBV13	TGTGCCAGCAGCTCCCCCACCGGGGATGACTATGGCTACACCTTC	CASSSPTGDDYGYTF
TRBJ2-6	-	many	TRBV2	TGTGCCAGCAGTGAAATACCAGGGATAGGGGCCAACGTCCTGACTTTC	CASSEIPGIGANVLTF
TRBJ1-3	TRBD1	-	TRBV4-2	TGTGCCAGCAGCCAAAACAGGGGGTCTGGAAACACCATATATTTT	CASSQNRGSGNTIYF
TRBJ2-1	-	few	TRBV1	TGCACCAGCAGCCAAGAGCAGGAATTCCACAATGAGCAGTTCTTC	CTSSQEQEFHNEQFF
TRBJ2-1	TRBD1	-	TRBV18	TGTGCCAGCTCACAGCAGGAGGGACAGGGCTACAATGAGCAGTTCTTC	CASSQQEGQGYNEQFF
TRBJ1-2	-	-	TRBV29-1	TGCAGCGTCCAAGGGGACTATGGCTACACCTTC	CSVQGDYGYTF
TRBJ2-1	-	-	TRBV5-1	TGCGCCAGCAGCGAACAGGGTGCCCACTACAATGAGCAGTTCTTC	CASSEQGAHYNEQFF
TRBJ2-1	-	-	TRBV5-1	TGCGCCAGCAGCTTGGTTCTAGCCCGAAATGAGCAGTTCTTC	CASSLVLARNEQFF
TRBJ2-7	-	-	TRBV5-4	TGTGCCAGCAGTATCGCAGGACGGTACGAGCAGTACTTC	CASSIAGRYEQYF
TRBJ2-3	-	-	TRBV5-5	TGTGCCAGCAGCTCCAAACGACTCGACCCCGATACGCAGTATTTT	CASSSKRLDPDTQYF
TRBJ2-5	TRBD2	-	TRBV7-6	TGTGCCAGCAGCTTCGCTAGCGGGCCCGAAGAGACCCAGTACTTC	CASSFASGPEETQYF
TRBJ1-2	-	-	TRBV12-5	TGTGCTAGTGGTTTGAGCGGGGGGCACTATGGCTACACCTTC	CASGLSGGHYGYTF
TRBJ2-1	TRBD2	-	TRBV30	TGTGCCTGGAGTGTAGGTTCGGAGACTAGCGGGAGATTCGAGCAGTTCTTC	CAWSVGSETSGRFEQFF
TRBJ2-4	-	-	TRBV28	TGTGCCACCCGAGAAGGAAGCAAAAACATTCAGTACTTC	CATREGSKNIQYF
TRBJ1-1	-	-	TRBV18	TGTGCCAGCTCACCTCTTCCCTTTGGTGAAGCTTTCTTT	CASSPLPFGEAFF
TRBJ2-5	TRBD2	-	TRBV27	TGTGCCAGCAGTCCCCGGACTAGCGGGGGGTTGGAGACCCAGTACTTC	CASSPRTSGGLETQYF
TRBJ2-1	-	-	TRBV28	TGTGCCAGCGCGTCTCGGGGCAAGCGGAGGCACAATGAGCAGTTCTTC	CASASRGKRRHNEQFF
TRBJ2-1	-	-	TRBV29-1	TGCAGCGTTGGGAGTGGGGAGGACAATGAGCAGTTCTTC	CSVGSGEDNEQFF
TRBJ2-4	-	-	TRBV6-6	TGTGCCAGCAGCCCAAGCCGAGCCGACGGCAAAAACATTCAGTACTTC	CASSPSRADGKNIQYF
TRBJ2-5	-	-	TRBV11-2	TGTGCCAGCAGCTTAGCTCCAGGGGTCGAGGAGACCCAGTACTTC	CASSLAPGVEETQYF
TRBJ2-2	-	-	TRBV2	TGTGCCAGCAGTGGACCCATGAGTACCGGGGAGCTGTTTTTT	CASSGPMSTGELFF
TRBJ2-1	TRBD1	-	TRBV11-2	TGTGCCAGCAGCTTAGTACAGGGGCCAGCCTACAATGAGCAGTTCTTC	CASSLVQGPAYNEQFF
TRBJ1-1	-	-	TRBV19	TGTGCCAGCAGATTCCAGGGAAGTGGCGCTGAAGCTTTCTTT	CASRFQGSGAEAFF
TRBJ2-5	TRBD1	many	TRBV19	TGTGCCAGTAGTACCCCGGGACAGGGGGCAGAGACCCAGTACTTC	CASSTPGQGAETQYF
TRBJ2-3	-	-	TRBV18	TGTGCCAGCTCACCACCCCAGGCAGATACGCAGTATTTT	CASSPPQADTQYF
TRBJ2-3	-	-	TRBV5-1	TGCGCCAGCAGCTTGGAGGGAAGACAAGACACAGATACGCAGTATTTT	CASSLEGRQDTDTQYF
TRBJ1-1	TRBD1	few	TRBV28	TGTGCCAGCAGCCCGGGACAGACGAACACTGAAGCTTTCTTT	CASSPGQTNTEAFF
TRBJ2-5	-	few	TRBV5-1	TGCGCCAGCTCGGTAGGGCACGGAGAGACCCAGTACTTC	CASSVGHGETQYF
TRBJ2-7	TRBD2	-	TRBV27	TGTGCCAGCACCCCATCGGGCGGGAGGGGGCTCGAGCAGTACTTC	CASTPSGGRGLEQYF
TRBJ2-3	-	few	TRBV7-6	TGTGCCAGCAGCAGCACAGATACGCAGTATTTT	CASSSTDTQYF
TRBJ2-6	TRBD1	-	TRBV18	TGTGCCAGCTCACTTTCAGGGGGCTCTGGGGCCAACGTCCTGACTTTC	CASSLSGGSGANVLTF
TRBJ2-7	TRBD2	-	TRBV10-2	TGCGCCAGCCGCCCCCGACTAGCGGGAGGGTACGAGCAGTACTTC	CASRPRLAGGYEQYF
TRBJ1-1	-	-	TRBV4-1	TGCGCCAGCAGCCAAACTCCCGGGACTGAAGGGAACACTGAAGCTTTCTTT	CASSQTPGTEGNTEAFF